Sequencing of this T cell receptor (beta chain) was carried out in a study of T cell responses to AZD1222 COVID-19 vaccine. With regard to this clone: Its specificity is not known.

The CDR3 extends over 13 amino acids. Germline values: CDR1 SNHLY, CDR2 FYNNEI. The V end lost 4 bases, the J end lost 6 bases, and 10 bases lay between the germline ends. Sequenced by immunoSEQ multiplex PCR; TCRdb stores in-frame clones only, minus some. Of roughly 13,000 clones detected, approximately 80% appear once; the ten largest clones hold around 40%. Whole-study results and caveats: There were mostly white British donors and more females than males, and clonal diversity was possibly underestimated. Spike-specific TCRs gained breadth and depth after people received two AZD1222 doses. Baseline seropositives among AZD1222 recipients totaled only six or seven. CD4 TCRs covered the whole spike, strongest at regions 160-218 and 743-854.

The receptor's source is an adult who received the AZD1222 COVID-19 vaccine. The specimen comprised peripheral blood, sampled 28 days after the second AZD1222 dose. The chain couples TRBV2 to TRBJ2-1, with D maybe TRBD1 (6 bases). The CDR3 region is CASSVQGGNEQFF. CDR3 nucleotide sequence: TGTGCCAGCAGTGTACAGGGTGGCAATGAGCAGTTCTTC.